This passage covers 9 T cell receptor beta chains from one sample sequenced in a study of OX40 agonist ivuxolimab in advanced cancers. Sequencing used immunoSEQ multiplex PCR; TCRdb keeps in-frame clones, though not all of them. The sample holds around 100,000 clones; roughly nine tenths are singletons and the top ten take about 2.4%. Specimen: CD4+ or CD8+ T cells sorted from blood, collected in a trial of the OX40 agonist ivuxolimab. These receptor sequences come from an adult with an advanced solid tumor such as melanoma, head and neck, liver or kidney cancer.

The chain has TRBV5-4 and TRBJ2-6, with 11 positions matching TRBD1. The CDR3 spans 18 residues. Per germline, CDR1 SGHNT and CDR2 YYREEE (reference sequence). Unmatched junction bases numbered 3, after V lost 0 bases and J lost 1 base. CDR3 nucleotides: TGTGCCAGCAGCTTGGCGGGGACAGGGGGATCTGGGGCCAACGTCCTGACTTTC. Translating gives CASSLAGTGGSGANVLTF.

This sequence joins TRBV10-2 and TRBJ2-5; unclear D gene. Germline CDR1 is WSHSY and CDR2 is SAAADI. The V gene lost 4 bases and the J gene lost 5 bases, with 11 bases spanning the gap. This CDR3 has 13 amino acids. This chain's CDR3 is CASSGLEWETQYF. The CDR3 nucleotides read TGCGCCAGCAGTGGACTGGAGTGGGAGACCCAGTACTTC.

J is TRBJ2-1 and V is TRBV18; D unclear. This CDR3 has 12 amino acids. V lost 3 bases and J 7 bases, leaving 7 bases between the germline ends. The germline V gene has CDR1 KGHSH and CDR2 LQKENI. The CDR3 spells CASSPVGNEQFF. The DNA of the CDR3 is TGTGCCAGCTCACCCGTAGGGAATGAGCAGTTCTTC.

The rearrangement joins TRBV6-5 to TRBJ2-7; D remains unclear. Germline V gene sequence: CDR1 MNHEY, CDR2 SVGAGI. Trimming pared 10 bases from V and 6 bases from J, leaving 22 bases between. There are 14 residues in the CDR3. Here the CDR3 DNA reads TGTGCCACAAGGGCCAGCAAGACATTCGGCGAGCAGTACTTC. Translation: CATRASKTFGEQYF.

This chain joins TRBV23-1 and TRBJ1-2, with D tentatively TRBD1 (5 bases). TRBV23-1 is reported as an ORF; its role is uncertain. This CDR3 region has 13 residues. Trimming shortened V by 2 bases and J by 3 bases, and 7 bases separated the two germline ends. In DNA form, the CDR3 reads TGCGCCAGCAGTCAACCCAGGGACTATGGCTACACCTTC. Residues: CASSQPRDYGYTF.

The chain has TRBV18 and TRBJ2-7; D call uncertain. Germline loops: CDR1 KGHSH, CDR2 LQKENI. The CDR3 contains 13 residues. The V gene lost 3 bases and the J gene lost 2 bases, with 8 bases spanning the gap. Written as DNA, the CDR3 is TGTGCCAGCTCACCGCCAGCCACCTACGAGCAGTACTTC. Its translation: CASSPPATYEQYF. Supplemented by reference TRBV18 and TRBJ2-7, the full variable domain reads NAGVMQNPRHLVRRRGQEARLRCSPMKGHSHVYWYRQLPEEGLKFMVYLQKENIIDESGMPKERFSAEFPKEGPSILRIQQVVRGDSAAYFCASSPPATYEQYFGPGTRLTVT.

The V call is TRBV28, the J call TRBJ2-3; 8 bases map to TRBD2. CDR3 length equals 16 residues. Per the germline V gene, CDR1 is MDHEN and CDR2 is SYDVKM. Unmatched junction bases numbered 10, after V lost 7 bases and J lost 1 base. The CDR3 DNA reads as TGTGCCAGCACCCCGCGGGGGGCCCCCCGCACAGATACGCAGTATTTT. It encodes CASTPRGAPRTDTQYF.

J is TRBJ2-7 and V is TRBV7-9; D uncertain. With 5 bases removed from V and 2 bases from J, the gap between germline ends came to 10 bases. This CDR3 is built from 13 residues. Germline loops: CDR1 SEHNR, CDR2 FQNEAQ (reference sequence). Here the CDR3 reads CASSRVQAYEQYF. The CDR3, as DNA: TGTGCCAGCAGCCGTGTGCAGGCCTACGAGCAGTACTTC.

The chain joins TRBV28 to TRBJ1-1, with D possibly being TRBD1 (6 bases). V was cut by 2 bases and J by 4 bases, with 8 bases left in between. CDR3 length: 13 residues. Germline V CDR1 and CDR2: MDHEN, SYDVKM. CDR3 nucleotide sequence: TGTGCCAGCAGTTTAACAGGGTTCACTGAAGCTTTCTTT. Protein sequence: CASSLTGFTEAFF.